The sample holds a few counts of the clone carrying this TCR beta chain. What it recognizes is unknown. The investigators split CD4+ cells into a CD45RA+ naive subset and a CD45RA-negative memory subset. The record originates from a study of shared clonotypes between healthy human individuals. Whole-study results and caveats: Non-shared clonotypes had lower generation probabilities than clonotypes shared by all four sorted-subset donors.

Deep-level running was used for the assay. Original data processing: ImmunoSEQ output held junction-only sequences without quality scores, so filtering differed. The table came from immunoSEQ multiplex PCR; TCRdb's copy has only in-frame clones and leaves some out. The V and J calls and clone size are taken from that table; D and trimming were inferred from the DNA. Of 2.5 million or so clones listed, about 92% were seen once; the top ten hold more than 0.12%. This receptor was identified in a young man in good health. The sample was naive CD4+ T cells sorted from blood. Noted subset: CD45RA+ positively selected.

The CDR3 loop is CASSQVGRAYEQYF. CDR3 nucleotides: TGCGCCAGCAGCCAAGTTGGCAGGGCCTACGAGCAGTACTTC. The chain is built from TRBV4-3 and TRBJ2-7, with D tentatively TRBD1 (5 bases). The CDR3 is 14 amino acids. The V end was cut by 1 base, the J end by 2 bases, with 9 bases between. Germline assignment: CDR1 LGHNA and CDR2 YSLEER.